This T cell receptor (beta chain) was profiled in a study of CD8+CD57+ T cells in acquired aplastic anemia. Study information: Healthy donor sequencing depth: 10 million to 10.8 million CD4+, under 14 million CD8+ reads.

Comment on this clonotype: The antigen is undetermined.

Genomic DNA acted as the template from which TCR beta VDJ combination and CDR3 sequence profiling were carried out. TCRdb reprocessed the reads with MiXCR, giving one entry per CDR3 protein. Of approximately 81,000 distinct CDR3 sequences listed, approximately 46% are singletons. Study-level results: In common between the patients and the controls were some 29 CD8+ CDR3 sequences. Between patients and controls, CD8+ Simpson's diversity did not vary significantly.

This clonotype was obtained from a human donor in good health, serving as a control. Sequencing input: sorted CD4+, CD8+, or CD8+CD57+ T cells (not recorded which) from PBMCs.

This CDR3 is CSVKQTPYEQYF. CDR3 DNA sequence: TGCAGCGTTAAACAGACCCCTTACGAGCAGTACTTC. The rearrangement joins TRBV29-1 to TRBJ2-7; D remains ambiguous. The CDR3 covers 12 residues. V dropped 5 bases and J dropped 4 bases, with 12 bases sitting between them. Germline V CDR1 and CDR2: SQVTM, ANQGSEA.